This T cell receptor beta chain was sequenced in a study of T cell responses to AZD1222 COVID-19 vaccine. Across the whole study: Pooling of second doses given at about 4 or about 12 weeks was done.

In this sample, this clone turned up a few times. Its antigen is not known. Libraries were prepared by immunoSEQ multiplex PCR; TCRdb keeps only in-frame clonotypes and omits some of them. Altogether about 130,000 clones are present, about nine tenths being singletons, with the ten largest covering under 9.5%. CDR1 is SEHNR and CDR2 is FQNEAQ in the germline V gene (reference sequence). V was cut by 5 bases and J by 5 bases, with 10 bases left in between. The CDR3 is 12 amino acids. Study-wide results and limits: Just 5 or 6 AZD1222 recipients tested seropositive at baseline.

The V call is TRBV7-9, the J call TRBJ2-7; D remains unclear. This material consisted of peripheral blood, taken on day 0 of AZD1222 vaccination. This TCR came from an adult in good health. CDR3 loop: CASSPQSHEQYF. In nucleotides, the CDR3 is TGTGCCAGCAGCCCCCAGTCCCACGAGCAGTACTTC.